Listed below are T cell receptor beta chains from one sample, sequenced in a study of T cell repertoires in cytomegalovirus infection. From the reads, TCRdb called clonotypes with MiXCR, one entry per CDR3 protein. This table holds about 490,000 distinct CDR3 sequences, more than 25% found once. Specimen: PBMCs. These TCRs come from a human donor in good health (CMV status not recorded). Some clones in this sample may be carry-over from other donors' samples. Each CDR3 is given with its conserved first and last residue. The D gene is left open where the match is weak. A clone size is listed for some rows: how often the clone was seen (once, few, many), or a class if it is expanded.

D: -; V: TRBV7-8; J: TRBJ2-5; size: many; CDR3: CASSPALQGRTQYF; DNA: TGTGCCAGCAGCCCAGCCTTACAGGGTCGGACCCAGTACTTC
D: -; V: TRBV7-9; J: TRBJ1-1; size: many; CDR3: CASSLYFNTEAFF; DNA: TGTGCCAGCAGCTTATATTTTAACACTGAAGCTTTCTTT
D: -; V: TRBV29-1; J: TRBJ1-1; size: -; CDR3: CSARVEMNTEAFF; DNA: TGCAGCGCGAGGGTGGAGATGAACACTGAAGCTTTCTTT
D: TRBD2; V: TRBV12-3/TRBV12-4; J: TRBJ2-1; size: -; CDR3: CASSPGLAGVQYNEQFF; DNA: TGTGCCAGCAGCCCAGGACTAGCGGGAGTGCAATACAATGAGCAGTTCTTC
D: -; V: TRBV12-3/TRBV12-4; J: TRBJ1-1; size: few; CDR3: CASSSDEGTEAFF; DNA: TGTGCCAGCAGCTCGGACGAGGGTACTGAAGCTTTCTTT
D: -; V: TRBV19; J: TRBJ1-1; size: few; CDR3: CASSAAGPNTEAFF; DNA: TGTGCCAGTAGTGCAGCAGGGCCCAACACTGAAGCTTTCTTT
D: -; V: TRBV28; J: TRBJ1-6; size: -; CDR3: CASGWSPLHF; DNA: TGTGCCTCTGGGTGGTCACCCCTCCACTTT
D: -; V: TRBV7-2; J: TRBJ1-1; size: many; CDR3: CASSPGGISTEAFF; DNA: TGTGCCAGCAGCCCCGGGGGGATATCCACTGAAGCTTTCTTT
D: -; V: TRBV6-5; J: TRBJ1-1; size: -; CDR3: CASSRTAVMNTEAFF; DNA: TGTGCCAGCAGTCGGACAGCCGTCATGAACACTGAAGCTTTCTTT
D: -; V: TRBV19; J: TRBJ2-1; size: -; CDR3: CASSPFPSVYNEQFF; DNA: TGTGCCAGTAGTCCCTTCCCTAGCGTTTACAATGAGCAGTTCTTC
D: -; V: TRBV20-1; J: TRBJ2-1; size: -; CDR3: CSARDNEVFRAQFF; DNA: TGCAGTGCTAGAGATAATGAAGTGTTCAGGGCTCAGTTCTTC
D: TRBD1; V: TRBV18; J: TRBJ2-3; size: many; CDR3: CASSPPGQGVGDTQYF; DNA: TGTGCCAGCTCACCGCCGGGACAGGGAGTTGGAGATACGCAGTATTTT
D: TRBD2; V: TRBV5-1; J: TRBJ2-7; size: -; CDR3: CASSLEASGDPYEQYF; DNA: TGCGCCAGCAGCTTGGAGGCTAGCGGAGACCCCTACGAGCAGTACTTC
D: TRBD1; V: TRBV28; J: TRBJ1-1; size: -; CDR3: CASRPFFLGVPPGGKGEAFF; DNA: TGTGCCAGCAGACCATTTTTTCTGGGGGTCCCCCCAGGGGGCAAGGGTGAAGCTTTCTTT
D: -; V: TRBV19; J: TRBJ1-5; size: -; CDR3: CASSITGFQPQHF; DNA: TGTGCCAGTAGTATCACGGGATTCCAGCCCCAGCATTTT
D: -; V: TRBV12-3/TRBV12-4; J: TRBJ1-1; size: few; CDR3: CASSPRKIMNTEAFF; DNA: TGTGCCAGCAGCCCCAGGAAAATTATGAACACTGAAGCTTTCTTT
D: -; V: TRBV20-1; J: TRBJ2-7; size: many; CDR3: CSARPLLPPYEQYF; DNA: TGCAGTGCTAGACCACTACTTCCCCCCTACGAGCAGTACTTC
D: TRBD1; V: TRBV2; J: TRBJ1-5; size: many; CDR3: CASNLGQGGNQPQHF; DNA: TGTGCCAGCAACCTAGGACAGGGGGGCAATCAGCCCCAGCATTTT
D: TRBD2; V: TRBV6-2/TRBV6-3; J: TRBJ2-3; size: few; CDR3: CASSRLAGADTQYF; DNA: TGTGCCAGCAGTCGACTAGCGGGGGCGGATACGCAGTATTTT
D: TRBD1; V: TRBV20-1; J: TRBJ2-3; size: -; CDR3: CSAITGGDTDTQYF; DNA: TGCAGTGCTATTACAGGGGGTGACACAGATACGCAGTATTTT
D: -; V: TRBV27; J: TRBJ2-3; size: many; CDR3: CASSFQVPDTQYF; DNA: TGTGCCAGCAGTTTCCAGGTCCCAGATACGCAGTATTTT
D: -; V: TRBV5-5; J: TRBJ2-6; size: -; CDR3: CASRIGGIRGPPGANVLTF; DNA: TGTGCCAGCAGGATAGGGGGGATAAGAGGCCCTCCTGGGGCCAACGTCCTGACTTTC
D: -; V: TRBV7-2; J: TRBJ1-1; size: many; CDR3: CASSPLRVTEAFF; DNA: TGTGCCAGCAGCCCCCTCCGAGTAACTGAAGCTTTCTTT
D: -; V: TRBV11-2; J: TRBJ2-1; size: -; CDR3: CASSLWAGNEQFF; DNA: TGTGCCAGCAGCTTATGGGCGGGCAATGAGCAGTTCTTC
D: -; V: TRBV28; J: TRBJ1-5; size: -; CDR3: CASSLSPIGNQPQHF; DNA: TGTGCCAGCAGCTTGAGCCCGATTGGCAATCAGCCCCAGCATTTT
D: -; V: TRBV12-3/TRBV12-4; J: TRBJ2-7; size: -; CDR3: CASSLRAAYEQYF; DNA: TGTGCCAGCAGTTTAAGAGCCGCCTACGAGCAGTACTTC